Below are 5 T cell receptor beta chains sequenced from a single sample in a study of blood T cells in healthy people across ages. The second PCR ran roughly 7 to 12 cycles with a sample-barcoded 5' primer and J-beta primers. Using its own MiXCR run on the 5' RACE reads, TCRdb lists one record per CDR3 protein. The sample lists around 500,000 distinct CDR3 sequences, around half seen once, with 20% to 25% in the top ten. Input material: blood. The source of these receptors is a man older than 75 in good health.

This clonotype was seen once. The J gene is TRBJ1-6, the V gene TRBV14, with 7 bases aligning to TRBD1. Germline V gene lookup returns CDR1 SGHDN and CDR2 FVKESK. This CDR3 is built from 14 residues. Losses at the gene ends were 6 bases for V and 9 bases for J; bases not matched to a gene: 8. The CDR3 region is CASSTGAVGSPLHF. Here the CDR3 DNA reads TGTGCCAGCAGTACAGGGGCGGTCGGTTCACCCCTCCACTTT.

This clonotype was seen a handful of times. The chain is built from TRBV25-1 and TRBJ2-3, with D tentatively TRBD1 or TRBD2 (6 bases each). Germline V lookup: CDR1 MGHDK, CDR2 SYGVNS. Trimming left V 2 bases short and J 6 bases short, with 15 bases between. This CDR3 comprises 15 residues. CDR3 bases: TGTGCCAGCAGTGAACATAAGGGGGGAATGGATACGCAGTATTTT. It codes for CASSEHKGGMDTQYF.

V is TRBV12-3 or TRBV12-4 and J is TRBJ2-5; possibly TRBD1 for D (7 bases). V lost 1 base and J 1 base, leaving 22 bases between the germline ends. The CDR3 extends over 19 amino acids. CDR3 in DNA: TGTGCCAGCAGTTTAGTCCGTTTAACAGGGGAGGACCGCCAAGAGACCCAGTACTTC. Its protein product is CASSLVRLTGEDRQETQYF.

This clonotype occurred many times. The genes are TRBV29-1 and TRBJ2-3, with TRBD1 matching over 10 bases. The V gene's germline CDR1 is SQVTM and CDR2 ANQGSEA. This CDR3 has 13 amino acids. V shed 7 bases and J 3 bases; nucleotides not matched to a gene: 4. CDR3 nucleotide sequence: TGCAGCGCCGGACAGGGGGGAACAGATACGCAGTATTTT. Amino acid sequence: CSAGQGGTDTQYF.

The chain uses TRBV27 and TRBJ2-4; a weak D match, TRBD2 (7 bases). The J call may be mistaken, given a closer DNA end match to TRBJ2-7. Germline CDR1 is MNHEY and CDR2 is SMNVEV (reference sequence). This CDR3 is built from 15 residues. DNA for the CDR3: TGTGCCAGCAGTTTGCAGGGGAGGGCGGCCTACGAGCAGTACTTC. Translating gives CASSLQGRAAYEQYF.